This entry lists 23 T cell receptor beta chains sequenced from one sample in a study of blood T cell repertoires in COVID-19. Generated by immunoSEQ multiplex PCR, the TCRdb table keeps only in-frame clones and is missing some. The sample lists roughly 400,000 clones; approximately 90% were seen once. Sequencing was done on a sample of PBMCs or T cells enriched from blood (not recorded which). These receptors were taken from a woman between 35 and 50 years old who had been exposed to COVID-19.

The chain has TRBV30 and TRBJ1-1; maybe TRBD1 (6 bases). Looked up from germline, CDR1 is GTSNPN and CDR2 is SVGIG (reference sequence). The CDR3 loop spans 13 amino acids. The V end was cut by 3 bases, the J end by 2 bases, with 10 bases between. CDR3 amino acids: CAWSGQFNTEAFF. Here the CDR3 DNA reads TGTGCCTGGAGCGGACAGTTCAACACTGAAGCTTTCTTT.

This chain links TRBV9 with TRBJ2-1; D is unclear. The CDR3 has 15 residues. The germline V gene encodes CDR1 SGDLS and CDR2 YYNGEE. The V gene lost 0 bases and the J gene lost 0 bases, with 7 bases spanning the gap. DNA for the CDR3: TGTGCCAGCAGCGTAGGGTCCAGCTCCTACAATGAGCAGTTCTTC. It codes for CASSVGSSSYNEQFF.

J is TRBJ1-4 and V is TRBV2; TRBD1 is a possible D gene (6 bases). V was trimmed by 6 bases and J by 4 bases, leaving 9 bases between them. The CDR3 consists of 13 residues. Germline V gene lookup returns CDR1 SNHLY and CDR2 FYNNEI. The CDR3 bases are TGTGCCAGCAGAGGGACAAGTAATGAAAAACTGTTTTTT. Translating gives CASRGTSNEKLFF.

The chain links TRBV15 to TRBJ2-7; 11 bases line up with TRBD2. With 0 bases clipped from V and 4 bases from J, the junction kept 5 bases outside the gene matches. The CDR3 has 16 residues. In germline, CDR1 is LNHNV, CDR2 YYDKDF (reference sequence). In DNA, the CDR3 is TGTGCCACCAGCAGAGATCGACTAGCGGGGAGATACGAGCAGTACTTC. Translating gives CATSRDRLAGRYEQYF.

This rearrangement joins TRBV27 to TRBJ2-1; 15 nucleotides match TRBD2. V trimming: 6 bases; J trimming: 8 bases; junction bases outside the gene matches: 5. Germline-derived CDR1 and CDR2 are MNHEY and SMNVEV (reference sequence). CDR3 length: 15 residues. CDR3 coding DNA: TGTGCCAGCAGGGGACTAGCGGGAGGATTCGATGAGCAGTTCTTC. Protein sequence: CASRGLAGGFDEQFF.

V and J are TRBV5-1 and TRBJ2-4; D is ambiguous. Germline values: CDR1 SGHRS, CDR2 YFSETQ. Trimming removed 4 bases at V and 8 bases at J, with 13 bases between. CDR3 length: 13 residues. CDR3 loop: CASSLERPDIQYF. The CDR3 coding sequence is TGCGCCAGCAGCCTGGAACGCCCGGACATTCAGTACTTC.

The V gene is TRBV5-6, the J gene TRBJ2-1, with 10 bases matching TRBD2. Trimming cost V 4 bases and J 4 bases; bases outside gene matches: 5. Germline lookup yields CDR1 SGHDT and CDR2 YYEEEE. The CDR3 runs 15 residues. This CDR3 reads CASSQTSGSYNEQFF. In DNA form, the CDR3 reads TGTGCCAGCAGCCAGACTAGCGGGTCTTACAATGAGCAGTTCTTC.

The CDR3 loop reads CASSLGPHYGYTF. The CDR3 DNA reads as TGTGCCAGCAGTTTAGGTCCTCACTATGGCTACACCTTC. J is TRBJ1-2 and V is TRBV12-3 or TRBV12-4; D is ambiguous. CDR3 length: 13 amino acids. Trimming removed 1 base from V and 3 bases from J, with 6 bases in between.

The V gene is TRBV30, the J gene TRBJ1-3; D unclear. The germline V gene encodes CDR1 GTSNPN and CDR2 SVGIG (reference sequence). Trimming shortened V by 3 bases and J by 9 bases, and 15 bases separated the two germline ends. The CDR3 totals 13 residues. CDR3 amino acids: CAWRDLYRGTIYF. The CDR3 DNA follows: TGTGCCTGGAGAGACCTTTATCGGGGCACCATATATTTT.

This chain links TRBV7-9 with TRBJ1-5, with a tentative D call TRBD1 (5 bases). This CDR3 spans 14 amino acids. Germline lookup yields CDR1 SEHNR and CDR2 FQNEAQ (reference sequence). The V gene lost 5 bases and the J gene lost 3 bases, with 11 bases spanning the gap. The CDR3 sequence: CASSLGGFNQPQHF. CDR3 DNA: TGTGCCAGCAGCCTCGGGGGATTCAATCAGCCCCAGCATTTT.

The chain employs TRBV7-2 and TRBJ1-2; 9 bases match TRBD1. The CDR3 is 14 residues long. Per the germline V gene, CDR1 is SGHTA and CDR2 is FQGNSA. The V gene end was trimmed by 7 bases and the J gene end by 4 bases; junction bases not matched to a gene: 7. The CDR3 is CASTRQGGIYGYTF. DNA for the CDR3: TGTGCCAGCACCCGACAGGGGGGTATCTATGGCTACACCTTC.

The chain carries TRBV13 and TRBJ1-2; D gene uncertain. V lost 7 bases to trimming and J lost 3 bases, with 18 bases between them. Germline loops: CDR1 PRHDT, CDR2 FYEKMQ (reference sequence). The CDR3 contains 15 residues. The chain's CDR3 is CASTPSLERYYGYTF. CDR3 DNA sequence: TGTGCCAGCACCCCTTCATTAGAGAGGTACTATGGCTACACCTTC.

The chain is built from TRBV7-2 and TRBJ1-1; 7 bases are shared with TRBD1. V lost 5 bases to trimming and J lost 1 base; unmatched junction nucleotides: 13. This CDR3 is built from 17 residues. The V gene's germline CDR1 is SGHTA and CDR2 FQGNSA. The CDR3 DNA sequence: TGTGCCAGCAGCCAGGGGGGTTTGTGGGACAGGAACACTGAAGCTTTCTTT. It codes for CASSQGGLWDRNTEAFF.

V and J are TRBV29-1 and TRBJ1-1, with 12 bases identical to TRBD1. The germline V gene has CDR1 SQVTM and CDR2 ANQGSEA. CDR3 length equals 15 residues. Trimming at V came to 7 bases and at J to 6 bases, leaving 12 bases not matched to a gene. CDR3 amino acids: CSARDRGQMNPEAFF. DNA for the CDR3: TGCAGCGCCCGGGACAGGGGGCAGATGAATCCTGAAGCTTTCTTT.

The rearrangement uses TRBV27 and TRBJ2-3; D may be TRBD1 (5 bases). CDR1 is MNHEY and CDR2 is SMNVEV in the germline V gene (reference sequence). V dropped 6 bases and J dropped 4 bases, with 17 bases sitting between them. The CDR3 is made up of 15 amino acids. CDR3 in amino acids: CASRVQGIWSDTQYF. In DNA, the CDR3 is TGTGCCAGCAGGGTCCAGGGAATATGGTCAGATACGCAGTATTTT.

This chain connects TRBV9 to TRBJ1-6, with D unresolved. The CDR3 consists of 13 residues. Germline CDR1 and CDR2: SGDLS and YYNGEE. V shed 4 bases and J shed 10 bases, with 12 bases lying between them. The CDR3 sequence: CASSIGSGSPLHF. CDR3 coding DNA: TGTGCCAGCAGCATAGGGTCGGGATCACCCCTCCACTTT.

The rearrangement uses TRBV10-2 and TRBJ1-5; D gene ambiguous. V shed 4 bases and J shed 3 bases, with 7 bases lying between them. Germline V gene lookup returns CDR1 WSHSY and CDR2 SAAADI. This CDR3 is built from 13 residues. Here the CDR3 reads CASSVSLNQPQHF. The CDR3 coding sequence is TGCGCCAGCAGTGTCAGTCTCAATCAGCCCCAGCATTTT.

This sequence joins TRBV25-1 and TRBJ2-5; D remains ambiguous. V was trimmed by 6 bases and J by 4 bases, leaving 9 bases between them. This CDR3 spans 12 amino acids. Germline-derived CDR1 and CDR2 are MGHDK and SYGVNS. The CDR3 spells CASSRFGETQYF. In DNA form, the CDR3 reads TGTGCCAGCAGCAGGTTTGGAGAGACCCAGTACTTC.

The chain employs TRBV5-1 and TRBJ2-1; tentatively, D is TRBD1 (6 bases). V was shortened by 4 bases and J by 1 base, with 15 bases between the two germline ends. This CDR3 contains 16 residues. Germline loops: CDR1 SGHRS, CDR2 YFSETQ. The CDR3 DNA reads TGCGCCAGCAGCCCCGGACAGAGGATGTCCTACAATGAGCAGTTCTTC. Translated: CASSPGQRMSYNEQFF.

The chain combines TRBV7-6 with TRBJ2-7; perhaps TRBD2 as D (6 bases). This CDR3 is built from 15 residues. CDR1 is SGHVS and CDR2 is FNYEAQ in the germline V gene. V was pared by 5 bases and J by 3 bases, with 17 bases between. The CDR3 region has the DNA TGTGCCAGCAGCACCGCTTACGGGGGAGACTACGAGCAGTACTTC. Translation: CASSTAYGGDYEQYF.

This clone has a single count. This CDR3 is also generated by other DNA sequences in the sample. The chain uses TRBV18 and TRBJ1-5; 9 nucleotides align to TRBD1. This CDR3 region has 15 residues. With 6 bases clipped from V and 3 bases from J, the junction kept 6 bases outside the gene matches. Germline V gives CDR1 KGHSH, CDR2 LQKENI. DNA for the CDR3: TGTGCCAGCTCCCCTGGGACAGGGAACAATCAGCCCCAGCATTTT. Its translation is CASSPGTGNNQPQHF.

The chain has TRBV30 and TRBJ2-3, with 10 bases matching TRBD1. CDR1 is GTSNPN, CDR2 SVGIG, per germline (reference sequence). V dropped 2 bases and J dropped 3; count of bases not matched to a gene: 5. The CDR3 runs to 15 residues. The CDR3 region is CAWSRQGAPTDTQYF. The CDR3 nucleotides read TGTGCCTGGAGTCGACAGGGGGCGCCGACAGATACGCAGTATTTT.

V gene TRBV30 combines with J gene TRBJ1-1, with TRBD1 matching 8 bases. The CDR3 contains 15 residues. V dropped 0 bases and J dropped 0; count of bases not matched to a gene: 3. CDR1 and CDR2 (germline): GTSNPN, SVGIG (reference sequence). The DNA for the CDR3 is TGTGCCTGGAGTGTTAGGACAGGGATGAACACTGAAGCTTTCTTT. Residues: CAWSVRTGMNTEAFF.